Presented here are 11 T cell receptor beta chains from one specimen sequenced in a study of PD-1 blockade in classical Hodgkin lymphoma. Patients all relapsed after autologous stem cell transplantation, and there was variation in brentuximab vedotin exposure. Sequenced by immunoSEQ multiplex PCR; TCRdb stores in-frame clones only, minus some. The sample gives tens of thousands of clones, 90% of which show up once; over 9.5% is in the top ten. Source: peripheral blood mononuclear cells (PBMCs), taken at baseline. The receptors shown here come from a human donor with classical Hodgkin lymphoma.

V gene TRBV6-1 combines with J gene TRBJ1-4; TRBD1 aligns across 8 bases. This CDR3 spans 15 amino acids. Germline V lookup: CDR1 MNHNS, CDR2 SASEGT. After removal of 5 bases from V and 7 bases from J, the junction contained 9 bases not matched to a gene. CDR3 in amino acids: CASSIHRGMFEKLFF. Here the CDR3 DNA reads TGTGCCAGCAGTATCCACAGGGGGATGTTTGAAAAACTGTTTTTT.

The rearrangement joins TRBV28 to TRBJ2-2; 8 bases agree with TRBD1. The germline V gene has CDR1 MDHEN and CDR2 SYDVKM. This CDR3 spans 15 amino acids. With 5 bases clipped from V and 7 bases from J, the junction kept 9 bases outside the gene matches. DNA for the CDR3: TGTGCCAGCAGTCCGCACGCAGGGGGCCTCGGGGAGCTGTTTTTT. Amino acids: CASSPHAGGLGELFF.

The chain joins TRBV9 to TRBJ1-4; 8 bases line up with TRBD1. CDR3 length: 16 residues. V lost 0 bases to trimming and J lost 3 bases; unmatched junction nucleotides: 4. Germline CDR1 SGDLS, CDR2 YYNGEE. The CDR3 DNA reads as TGTGCCAGCAGCGTAGCTTCGGACAGGGCTAATGAAAAACTGTTTTTT. Its translation is CASSVASDRANEKLFF.

J is TRBJ2-5 and V is TRBV27, with 9 nucleotides matching TRBD1. The assigned J gene may be wrong: the sequence end matches TRBJ2-7 better. Germline values: CDR1 MNHEY, CDR2 SMNVEV (reference sequence). This CDR3 comprises 14 residues. CDR3 region: CASSFGTGPYEQYF. CDR3 nucleotides: TGTGCCAGCAGTTTTGGGACAGGGCCCTACGAGCAGTACTTC.

Concerning this clone itself: Other DNA variants within this sample encode the same CDR3. This chain uses TRBV5-1 with TRBJ2-7; 9 bases match TRBD2. Losses at the gene ends were 0 bases for V and 4 bases for J; bases not matched to a gene: 2. The germline V gene encodes CDR1 SGHRS and CDR2 YFSETQ. The CDR3 runs 14 residues. CDR3 protein: CASSLGGRAYEQYF. The CDR3 DNA reads as TGCGCCAGCAGCTTGGGCGGGAGGGCGTACGAGCAGTACTTC.

The chain has TRBV27 and TRBJ1-3; D possibly corresponds to TRBD1 (5 bases). Germline V gene sequence: CDR1 MNHEY, CDR2 SMNVEV (reference sequence). The length of the CDR3 is 15 residues. Deletions cut 0 bases from V and 3 bases from J, with 9 bases between. The CDR3 is CASSLSGAGGNTIYF. In DNA, the CDR3 is TGTGCCAGCAGTTTATCCGGGGCTGGTGGAAACACCATATATTTT.

The chain links TRBV7-2 to TRBJ1-2, with D maybe TRBD1 (5 bases). CDR1 and CDR2 (germline): SGHTA, FQGNSA. The CDR3 has 15 residues. V lost 5 bases and J lost 4, with 17 bases in between. CDR3 region: CASSQGAPTGYGYTF. For the CDR3, the DNA is TGTGCCAGCAGCCAAGGGGCCCCAACCGGCTATGGCTACACCTTC.

DNA of the CDR3: TGTGCCATCAGTGATGCGGGGGGGCCCTCCTACGAGCAGTACTTC. Protein product: CAISDAGGPSYEQYF. The chain joins TRBV10-3 to TRBJ2-7, with TRBD2 matching 9 bases. Germline CDR1 reads ENHRY; CDR2 reads SYGVKD. The CDR3 has 15 amino acids. V lost 3 bases and J lost 0; bases outside the gene matches: 3.

The table lists this clone with a count of one. The V call is TRBV5-5, the J call TRBJ2-7; no firm D call. This CDR3 has 13 residues. Trimming removed 0 bases at V and 1 base at J, with 5 bases between. Germline V gives CDR1 SGHKS, CDR2 YYEKEE (reference sequence). The CDR3 loop reads CASSLASSYEQYF. In DNA, the CDR3 is TGTGCCAGCAGCTTGGCCTCATCCTACGAGCAGTACTTC. The full variable domain, completed using reference TRBV5-5 and TRBJ2-7, is DAGVTQSPTHLIKTRGQQVTLRCSPISGHKSVSWYQQVLGQGPQFIFQYYEKEERGRGNFPDRFSARQFPNYSSELNVNALLLGDSALYLCASSLASSYEQYFGPGTRLTVT.

As to this clone: No conserved phenylalanine or tryptophan is present at the end of the CDR3, so a read error is the likely explanation. The DNA is omitted, as the CDR3 cannot be located on it reliably, and the CDR3 follows TCRdb's listing. The CDR3 protein is CASSWAGGSVFL. V and J are TRBV2 and TRBJ2-7; the table assigns TRBD1, which was not confirmed against the DNA. Germline CDR1 and CDR2: SNHLY and FYNNEI. With termini counted, the CDR3 has 12 amino acids.

This chain connects TRBV23-1 to TRBJ2-7; D is possibly TRBD2 (5 bases). TRBV23-1 is an ORF for which the function is uncertain. The CDR3 covers 14 residues. With 7 bases removed from V and 4 bases from J, the gap between germline ends came to 17 bases. DNA for the CDR3: TGCGCCAGCATGATGGACTCACCACCTTACGAGCAGTACTTC. Protein sequence: CASMMDSPPYEQYF.